These 16 T cell receptor beta chains share one sample of origin, sequenced in a study of neurological immune-mediated disorders. TCRdb analysed the 5' RACE reads with MiXCR anew, one entry per CDR3 protein. The sample lists around 130,000 distinct CDR3 sequences, more than 2.5% occurring once. The sample consisted of PBMCs. These receptor sequences come from a woman in her thirties with multiple sclerosis.

The chain employs TRBV29-1 and TRBJ1-3; D remains ambiguous. The CDR3 spans 15 residues. V lost 0 bases to trimming and J lost 4 bases, with 13 bases between them. Germline V gene lookup returns CDR1 SQVTM and CDR2 ANQGSEA. The CDR3 DNA is TGCAGCGTTGAAGATCCGAGAGGGTCAGGAAACACCATATATTTT. Residues: CSVEDPRGSGNTIYF.

V and J are TRBV19 and TRBJ2-1; 7 nucleotides line up with TRBD2. The CDR3 sequence is 16 residues long. Per germline, CDR1 LNHDA and CDR2 SQIVND (reference sequence). The J segment lost 0 bases and the V segment lost 3 bases, leaving 5 bases of the junction unmatched. The CDR3 loop is CASSMLAVSSYNEQFF. The CDR3 nucleotides read TGTGCCAGTAGTATGCTAGCGGTGAGCTCCTACAATGAGCAGTTCTTC.

This clonotype was detected ten times or more. The J gene is TRBJ2-2, the V gene TRBV20-1; tentative D call: TRBD1 (5 bases). The V and J ends lost 6 bases and 5 bases respectively, with 13 bases between them. The V gene's germline CDR1 is DFQATT and CDR2 SNEGSKA (reference sequence). The CDR3 loop spans 13 amino acids. The CDR3 protein is CSAQGVTTGELFF. The CDR3 bases are TGCAGTGCCCAAGGGGTTACGACCGGGGAGCTGTTTTTT.

Only a few counts were recorded for this clonotype. V gene TRBV25-1 combines with J gene TRBJ2-1; D not certain. The CDR3 sequence is 16 residues long. The V and J ends lost 8 bases and 0 bases respectively, with 17 bases between them. Germline V CDR1 and CDR2: MGHDK, SYGVNS. The CDR3 nucleotides read TGTGCCAGCCGAGCTGACCATCAAAGCTCCTACAATGAGCAGTTCTTC. The encoded protein is CASRADHQSSYNEQFF.

At least ten counts were recorded for this clonotype. J is TRBJ2-7 and V is TRBV12-3 or TRBV12-4, with a possible D match to TRBD2 (7 bases). The CDR3 spans 16 residues. The ends were cut back, 6 bases at V and 1 base at J, with 19 bases in the middle. DNA for the CDR3: TGTGCCAGCAGCCCTTACGGGGGGCGCGGGTCCTACGAGCAGTACTTC. It translates to CASSPYGGRGSYEQYF.

There are many counts of this clonotype. This chain connects TRBV7-9 to TRBJ2-3; D is possibly TRBD2 (6 bases). The CDR3 runs 16 residues. Per the germline V gene, CDR1 is SEHNR and CDR2 is FQNEAQ (reference sequence). The V end was cut by 5 bases, the J end by 6 bases, with 21 bases between. CDR3: CASSILERVLSDTQYF. The DNA for the CDR3 is TGTGCCAGCAGCATCCTTGAGCGGGTGTTATCGGATACGCAGTATTTT.

This chain connects TRBV4-3 to TRBJ2-6; 10 nucleotides match TRBD1. The CDR3 loop spans 16 amino acids. After removal of 2 bases from V and 11 bases from J, the junction contained 9 bases not matched to a gene. Germline lookup yields CDR1 LGHNA and CDR2 YSLEER. In DNA, the CDR3 is TGCGCCAGCAGCCAAACCTCCCCCGGGACAGGGGACGTCCTGACTTTC. This sequence encodes CASSQTSPGTGDVLTF.

This clonotype came up many times. The V and J genes are TRBV7-8 and TRBJ1-1; maybe TRBD1 (6 bases). V lost 0 bases and J 1 base, leaving 9 bases between the germline ends. This CDR3 region has 15 residues. CDR1 is SGHVS, CDR2 FQNEAQ, per germline. The CDR3 nucleotides are TGTGCCAGCAGCTTAGCGGGGGGGCGGAACACTGAAGCTTTCTTT. Translation gives CASSLAGGRNTEAFF.

About this clonotype itself: A read error may produce the germline difference seen at one junction end. The chain has TRBV3-1 and TRBJ2-7; D may be TRBD1 (6 bases). CDR3 length equals 12 residues. The germline V gene encodes CDR1 LGHDT and CDR2 YNNKEL (reference sequence). The CDR3 is CDSSNPRGEQYF. Here the CDR3 DNA reads TGTGACAGCAGCAATCCCAGGGGCGAGCAGTACTTC.

This clonotype turned up a few times. A much larger clonotype is one base distant, so this may be a read error. CDR3 sequence: CASSQGSASLYGYTF. The DNA of the CDR3 is TGTGCCAGCTCACAGGGATCCGCCTCCCTCTATGGCTACACCTTC. V and J are TRBV18 and TRBJ1-2; no clear D gene. Looked up from germline, CDR1 is KGHSH and CDR2 is LQKENI. This CDR3 region has 15 residues. Trimming pared 4 bases from V and 4 bases from J, leaving 16 bases between.

This clonotype was counted many times. This rearrangement joins TRBV5-5 to TRBJ1-1; D is perhaps TRBD1 (5 bases). V was trimmed by 2 bases and J by 1 base, leaving 9 bases between them. The germline V gene encodes CDR1 SGHKS and CDR2 YYEKEE (reference sequence). This CDR3 comprises 14 residues. CDR3 sequence reads: CASSFDTGNTEAFF. The DNA of the CDR3 is TGTGCCAGCAGCTTCGATACAGGGAACACTGAAGCTTTCTTT.

This clonotype was detected ten times or more. For the CDR3, the DNA is TGCAGCGTGGCAGGGACAGGGGGAAATCAGCCCCAGCATTTT. Protein: CSVAGTGGNQPQHF. The chain employs TRBV29-1 and TRBJ1-5, with 11 bases lining up with TRBD1. Germline lookup yields CDR1 SQVTM and CDR2 ANQGSEA. The CDR3 has 14 residues. With 6 bases clipped from V and 4 bases from J, the junction kept 5 bases outside the gene matches.

This clonotype was counted at least ten times. The chain combines TRBV6-4 with TRBJ2-3; D not certain. This CDR3 region has 13 residues. Germline V gene lookup returns CDR1 MRHNA and CDR2 SNTAGT. Trimming shortened V by 4 bases and J by 1 base, and 6 bases separated the two germline ends. The CDR3 DNA follows: TGTGCCAGCAGTGCAGAGGGCACAGATACGCAGTATTTT. Translation gives CASSAEGTDTQYF.

This clonotype was observed at least ten times. This CDR3 is CSATRGGRGYEQYF. The CDR3 nucleotides read TGCAGTGCTACCAGGGGGGGAAGAGGGTACGAGCAGTACTTC. The J gene is TRBJ2-7, the V gene TRBV20-1, with D perhaps being TRBD1 or TRBD2 (7 bases each). This CDR3 contains 14 residues. The germline V and J ends were trimmed by 4 bases and 4 bases, with 17 bases remaining between them. Germline loops: CDR1 DFQATT, CDR2 SNEGSKA (reference sequence).

This clonotype has at least ten counts. The chain links TRBV20-1 to TRBJ2-1; 8 nucleotides match TRBD1. The CDR3 consists of 12 residues. Trimming took 6 bases from V and 7 from J; bases not matched to a gene: 5. Germline CDR1 reads DFQATT; CDR2 reads SNEGSKA (reference sequence). CDR3 sequence reads: CSATDRENEQFF. The CDR3, as DNA: TGCAGTGCGACGGACAGGGAGAATGAGCAGTTCTTC.

About this clonotype: A much larger clone lies one base from this, so it may be a read error. J is TRBJ1-1 and V is TRBV6-2 or TRBV6-3; D may be TRBD1 (5 bases). The CDR3 covers 16 residues. Looked up from germline, CDR1 is MNHEY and CDR2 is SVGEGT. V was cut by 6 bases and J by 4 bases, with 21 bases left in between. The CDR3: CASSPHSWTGRTEAFF. The CDR3 DNA follows: TGTGCCAGCAGCCCCCACTCGTGGACGGGGCGCACTGAAGCTTTCTTT.